This entry concerns a single T cell receptor (beta chain). It has no known antigen specificity. No per-base quality is available; no much larger clone lies one base away. Trimming accounts for 4 bases at V and 7 bases at J, while the number of junction bases matched to no gene is 5. Including cysteine and phenylalanine, the CDR3 has 13 amino acids. Only the CDR3 DNA is retained, 39 bases long and in frame from the first base. The record originates from a study of blood T cell repertoires in COVID-19 (dated by TCRdb to 2019 to 2021). About the full investigation: Collaborator samples came from the United States, Italy and Spain and covered acute and convalescent phases of COVID-19. Samples came from the ongoing ImmuneRACE study (first 160 participants) plus 1,254 subjects from 6 global collaborators. Where HLA class I and class II types were available, the types were taken from metadata supplied by the sample provider, not from assay-based typing. The repertoires were made available in a free public database intended to serve as a resource for research on the immune response to SARS-CoV-2. Subjects who had been exposed to COVID-19, were actively infected with it, or had recovered from it provided the deeply sampled blood TCRbeta repertoires that made up the dataset. The prospective study material was composed of cDNA or gDNA derived from T cells, B-cell-depleted T cells, or PBMCs. The sample metadata nearly always contained a de-identified subject ID, COVID-19 status, age in years and sex. What the authors observed across the whole study: The amount of clinical and demographic metadata varied by source and participant and was provided uncurated.

The immunoSEQ Assay, a bias-controlled multiplex PCR, was used to amplify TCRbeta CDR3 regions from genomic DNA. Concerning the study's data processing: The number of nucleated cells in each sample was estimated by amplification of reference gene primers within the assay. To quantify the absolute abundance of each unique TCRbeta CDR3 rearrangement, sequence reads were collapsed and filtered. For each sample, productive Simpson clonality was calculated by taking the square root of Simpson's diversity index across productive rearrangements. In its TCRdb copy, this immuneACCESS table keeps in-frame sequences only and misses some clones. Where compared with another copy, unresolved V genes explain less than half of these, and the others have no known cause. That table is the source of V, J and clone size, and D and trimming were worked out from the DNA. The sample table holds about 260,000 clones, of which 80% to 95% were seen once. Approximately 2.6% of the sample is taken by the ten largest.

One collaborating source in Seattle enrolled patients during active infection and followed them longitudinally through the course of disease. Each collaborating institution followed its own protocols to collect whole blood in K2EDTA tubes. For TCRbeta analysis, collaborator samples were shipped as frozen whole blood, as isolated PBMCs, or as DNA extracted from either sample type. The rearrangement combines TRBV12-3 or TRBV12-4 with TRBJ2-7, and TRBD1 matches 9 of the central bases. Specimen: peripheral blood. This TCR derives from a person aged 18 to 35 with COVID-19, enrolled during active disease. The CDR3 loop reads CASSWTGAEEQYF. The bases are TGTGCCAGCAGTTGGACAGGGGCAGAAGAGCAGTACTTC.